This T cell receptor beta chain was identified during a study of blood T cells in healthy people across ages (dated by TCRdb to between 2015 and 2016). The study in broad terms: In model experiments, template switching captured about one uniquely barcoded TCR beta cDNA molecule for every two T cells. The study measured age-related changes in TCR beta repertoire diversity using deep sequencing normalized with unique cDNA molecular identifiers. The donors were divided into four age groups: young (average approximately 17 years), middle-aged (about 41), aged (approximately 64) and long-lived (82). To avoid experimental bias, donors of different ages were distributed randomly across sequencing lanes. Using the same blood draw, the study looked at two additional independent replicas of 1 million unique cDNA reads for two donors, one aged 18 to 30 and the other aged 80 or older. Overall study outcomes, separate from this receptor: Estimates of total diversity based on one million sequenced T cells were considered lower bounds and underestimates. There was a strong correlation between observed TCR beta diversity and the percentage of naive T cells measured by flow cytometry. Bulk unsorted PBMC profiling prevented conclusive comparison of naive and antigen-experienced compartments. Observed TCR beta diversity per million T cells fell roughly linearly with age, and a significant reduction was already apparent by age roughly 40. The CMV infection status of donors was not known, potentially confounding age-related changes in expanded clonotypes. Compared with the aged group, more naive CD4+ T cells, fewer expanded clones and increased TCR diversity were shown by the long-lived group, suggesting age selection.

On this clonotype itself: Its antigen is not yet known. No base quality information exists; no much larger clone differs at one position.

The library was produced with 5' RACE. The sequencing machine was an Illumina HiSeq 2500. The second PCR ran for roughly 7 to 12 cycles and used a J-beta primer mix along with a sample-barcoded 5' primer. A template-switch 5' adaptor carrying 12 random nucleotides introduced a unique molecular identifier onto each TCR beta cDNA molecule. Each sample yielded at least 2.5 million CDR3-containing paired-end reads. First-strand cDNA was synthesized from all RNA with the Mint cDNA synthesis kit, primed by a TRBC-specific oligonucleotide. After uracil-DNA glycosylase treatment, a first 18-cycle PCR used universal primers M1SS and BC2_uni_R on all cDNA. Per the source publication's procedure: For normalization, 1 million high-quality reads, each with a distinct molecular identifier, were randomly selected from each sample. Instead of being binned into consensus sequences, reads with shared molecular identifiers were discarded. MiTCR, set to a Q25 quality threshold and the strictest error-elimination algorithm, was used for CDR3 identification, clonotype clustering and error correction. A nonparametric unseen species model using Euler transformation provided a lower-bound estimate of total TCR beta diversity. Clones were called with MiXCR by TCRdb after fastp trimmed the public reads at Q25, and only in-frame beta chains were retained. Identical CDR3 proteins give one entry, which carries the most common genes and DNA. What appears here as the V and J calls and clone size reflects TCRdb's work, not the paper's. The table for this sample lists more than 700,000 distinct CDR3 sequences; 50% to 65% of them were counted only once. Of the sample, approximately 41% is held by the ten largest clones.

CDR1 and CDR2 were assigned from the germline V gene as SNHLY and FYNNEI. The germline V end is reduced by 4 bases and the J end by 5 bases; junction bases left unmatched: 7. The CDR3 covers 14 residues, taking in both the cysteine and the phenylalanine. Of the read, only the CDR3 DNA is kept; its 42 bases are in frame from base 1. Systemically healthy Caucasian individuals from Russia, some 38 in total and aged roughly 6 to 100 years, were included as donors. Ten milliliters of peripheral blood were drawn from each donor into EDTA-treated Vacutainer tubes. Ficoll-Paque density-gradient centrifugation was used to isolate PBMCs, with at least 7 million per sample. Total RNA was extracted from PBMCs with Trizol reagent, with at least 5 micrograms obtained per sample. Naive CD45RAhigh/CD27high T cell percentages were measured by flow cytometry on a PBMC aliquot from every donor.

Specimen: blood. The chain uses TRBV2 and TRBJ2-7; TRBD1 matches 8 bases in the middle. The origin of this receptor is a man older than 75 in good health. The nucleotide sequence reads TGTGCCAGCAGTGTCGACAGGGGAAGAAACGAGCAGTACTTC. Its protein is CASSVDRGRNEQYF.